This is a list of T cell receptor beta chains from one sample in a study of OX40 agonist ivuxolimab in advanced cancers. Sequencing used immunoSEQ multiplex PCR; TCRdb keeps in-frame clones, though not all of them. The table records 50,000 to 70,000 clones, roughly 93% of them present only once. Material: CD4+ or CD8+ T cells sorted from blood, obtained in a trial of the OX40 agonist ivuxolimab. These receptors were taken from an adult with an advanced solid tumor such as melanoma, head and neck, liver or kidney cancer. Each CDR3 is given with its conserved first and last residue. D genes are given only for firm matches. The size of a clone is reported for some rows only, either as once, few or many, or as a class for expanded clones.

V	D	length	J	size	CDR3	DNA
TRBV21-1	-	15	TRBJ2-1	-	CASSRLGTVYNEQFF	TGTGCCAGCAGTCGATTAGGGACAGTCTACAATGAGCAGTTCTTC
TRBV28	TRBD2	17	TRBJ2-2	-	CASRGGLAGVATGELFF	TGTGCCAGCAGAGGCGGACTAGCGGGAGTCGCCACCGGGGAGCTGTTTTTT
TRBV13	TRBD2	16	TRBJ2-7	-	CASTYRLAGISYEQYF	TGTGCCAGCACCTACAGACTAGCGGGGATCTCCTACGAGCAGTACTTC
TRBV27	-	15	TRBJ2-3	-	CASRLMWQATDTQYF	TGTGCCAGCAGGCTCATGTGGCAGGCGACAGATACGCAGTATTTT
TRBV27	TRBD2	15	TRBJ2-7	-	CASSLFGRATYEQYF	TGTGCCAGCAGTTTATTTGGGAGGGCCACCTACGAGCAGTACTTC
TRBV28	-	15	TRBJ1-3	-	CASSRGHISGNTIYF	TGTGCCAGCAGCCGCGGACATATCTCTGGAAACACCATATATTTT
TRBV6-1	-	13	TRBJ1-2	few	CATSEGLGYGYTF	TGTGCCACCTCTGAAGGGCTCGGCTATGGCTACACCTTC
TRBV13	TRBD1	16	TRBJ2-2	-	CASSARDRAGTGELFF	TGTGCCAGCAGCGCCCGGGACAGGGCTGGGACCGGGGAGCTGTTTTTT
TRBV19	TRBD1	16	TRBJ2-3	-	CASSIQGDPSTDTQYF	TGTGCCAGTAGTATTCAGGGGGACCCTAGCACAGATACGCAGTATTTT
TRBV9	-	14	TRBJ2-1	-	CASSVGDSYNEQFF	TGTGCCAGCAGCGTGGGCGACTCCTACAATGAGCAGTTCTTC
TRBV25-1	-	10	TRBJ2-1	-	CASELVEQFF	TGTGCCAGCGAGCTTGTTGAGCAGTTCTTC
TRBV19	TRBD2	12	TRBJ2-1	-	CASRGTNSEQFF	TGTGCCAGTAGAGGGACTAATAGTGAGCAGTTCTTC
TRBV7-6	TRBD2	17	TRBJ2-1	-	CASSLDLGLATELKQFF	TGTGCCAGCAGCTTAGATTTGGGACTAGCGACCGAGCTCAAGCAGTTCTTC
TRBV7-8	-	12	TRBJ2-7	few	CASSPGIREQYF	TGTGCCAGCAGCCCCGGGATCCGGGAGCAGTACTTC
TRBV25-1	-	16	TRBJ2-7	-	CASSEEARQGGNEQYF	TGTGCCAGCAGTGAAGAGGCGCGACAGGGAGGCAACGAGCAGTACTTC
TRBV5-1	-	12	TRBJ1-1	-	CASSSVDTEAFF	TGCGCCAGCAGCTCGGTGGACACTGAAGCTTTCTTT
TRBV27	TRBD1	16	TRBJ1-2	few	CASTATGQGGNYGYTF	TGTGCCAGCACCGCGACCGGGCAGGGGGGTAACTATGGCTACACCTTC
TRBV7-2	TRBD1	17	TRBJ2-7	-	CASPGTGAICAWYEQYF	TGTGCCAGCCCCGGGACAGGGGCTATTTGTGCGTGGTACGAGCAGTACTTC
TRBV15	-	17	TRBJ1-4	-	CATALDELGTTNEKLFF	TGTGCCACGGCCCTGGACGAGTTGGGTACAACTAATGAAAAACTGTTTTTT